The clone carrying this TCR beta chain was detected many times. The antigen remains unidentified. The data belong to a study of OX40 agonist ivuxolimab in advanced cancers. About the study: With ivuxolimab, an agonistic anti-OX40 (CD134) antibody, patients were treated. Study-wide results and limits: The antigens recognized by the expanded peripheral T cells, that is their antigen specificity, were not determined.

The V and J ends lost 0 bases and 1 base respectively, with 7 bases between them. This CDR3 is built from 14 residues. Looked up from germline, CDR1 is LNHNV and CDR2 is YYDKDF (reference sequence). Data came from immunoSEQ multiplex PCR; TCRdb stores just in-frame clones and leaves some out. Here the sample spans just under 55,000 clones, 80% being singletons. The starting material was CD4+ or CD8+ T cells sorted from blood, obtained in a trial of the OX40 agonist ivuxolimab. This chain joins TRBV15 and TRBJ2-7; no reliable D call. The clonotype comes from an adult with an advanced solid tumor such as melanoma, head and neck, liver or kidney cancer. DNA for the CDR3: TGTGCCACCAGCAGAGATAAGACGTCCTACGAGCAGTACTTC. Its translation is CATSRDKTSYEQYF.